This T cell receptor beta chain was retrieved from a study of early T cells in non-severe SARS-CoV-2 infection. Study information: Sequencing targeted bulk RNA from unsorted whole blood, leaving chains unpaired. Study findings and constraints: Using VDJdb, the matching emphasized anti-spike CD8 responses while missing private and CD4 specificities.

In germline, CDR1 is MNHNS, CDR2 SASEGT. Trimming cost V 5 bases and J 0 bases, with 5 bases left between them. The CDR3 runs to 13 residues. This clonotype was detected many times. Its antigen is as yet unknown. Separate cDNA molecules each had unique molecular identifiers attached to them. TCRdb itself ran the 5' RACE reads through MiXCR, one entry per CDR3 protein. Seen here are under 85,000 distinct CDR3 sequences, less than 15% observed once, and the top ten hold approximately 5%. The receptor was derived from an adult who was a healthcare worker with PCR-confirmed SARS-CoV-2 infection or an uninfected control (not recorded which). Sequenced sample: whole blood. The chain couples TRBV6-1 to TRBJ1-3, with D hard to call. For the CDR3, the DNA is TGTGCCAGCAGTACGGTCTCTGGAAACACCATATATTTT. This codes for CASSTVSGNTIYF.